This TCR beta chain was obtained from a study of beta chain features in type 1 diabetes. Study results and limitations: The study found that naive, central memory and Treg TCRB repertoires appeared more similar in patients than in healthy donors. Whether TCRB rearrangement is influenced by HLA type was left unresolved in this analysis.

Sort purity for all populations was recorded as exceeding 98%. Comment on this clone: Its cognate antigen is unknown.

CDR3 length: 15 residues. Germline V gives CDR1 SGHRS, CDR2 YFSETQ. The V end was cut by 4 bases, the J end by 0 bases, with 11 bases between. The isolated RNA, all of it, was reverse transcribed, so expressed TCRB transcripts were what got sequenced. TCRdb's table, derived via immunoSEQ multiplex PCR, lists solely in-frame clones and lacks some. Altogether hundreds of thousands of clones are present, about 12% being singletons, with the ten largest covering more than 0.015%. The receptor's source is a young man in good health. V gene TRBV5-1 combines with J gene TRBJ2-1; D possibly corresponds to TRBD2 (6 bases). The sequencing input was naive CD4+ T cells from blood. CDR3 DNA: TGCGCCAGCAGCGGGACTTTCAGCTCCTACAATGAGCAGTTCTTC. It yields the protein CASSGTFSSYNEQFF. Complete variable domain (other parts from reference TRBV5-1 and TRBJ2-1): KAGVTQTPRYLIKTRGQQVTLSCSPISGHRSVSWYQQTPGQGLQFLFEYFSETQRNKGNFPGRFSGRQFSNSRSEMNVSTLELGDSALYLCASSGTFSSYNEQFFGPGTRLTVL.